This paragraph reports one T cell receptor (beta chain). Its specific antigen is unknown. No much larger clone exists at a distance of one base, and base qualities are not known. Using the deep immunoSEQ assay, TCR CDR3 regions were amplified from genomic DNA by multiplex PCR. Genomic DNA extracted from each cell subset was distributed evenly over all wells of several immunoSEQ 96-well plates, and each plate served as one replicate. Each replicate PCR for sorted subsets received around 200 ng genomic DNA, equal to tens of thousands of T cell genomes. The purified libraries were quantified using a Qubit 3.0 fluorometer, sized with a Bioanalyzer 2100, and then quantified again using the KAPA Library Quantification kit. Every immunoSEQ 96-well plate was sequenced on a separate single-read 150-cycle Illumina NextSeq 550 flow cell. As for the authors' bioinformatics: Because the immunoSEQ output held only junctional sequences and lacked quality scores, the filtering could not match the filtering applied to full-length reads. To assign V/J genes and CDR3, sequences were annotated using PyIR, a Python wrapper for IgBLAST v1.9, with IMGT germline references. Reads were filtered out if the reads had weak V/J assignments (E-value above 1e-6), no CDR3, stop codons, out-of-frame junctions, or ambiguous translated residues. A V3J clonotype was defined by an identical inferred V gene, J gene, and CDR3 amino acid sequence. Percentage overlap between repertoires was computed as shared unique clonotypes divided by the size of the smaller repertoire. Repertoire richness was assessed with RTK rarefaction, the Chao1 estimator, and Recon v2.1 estimates of unobserved clonotypes. OLGA was used to compute generation probabilities for all TCRbeta clonotypes that the gDNA method yielded from a few donors. The clones in this table, taken by TCRdb from immuneACCESS, are in-frame only. Not every clone is retained; where verified, under half of the shortfall comes from an unresolved V gene, and the cause of the rest is unknown. D and trimming were read from the DNA, whereas the V and J calls and clone size are those reported in that table. The sample table contains roughly 2,000,000 clones; only one count was recorded for roughly 93% of them. The ten most abundant clones make up roughly 1.7% of the sample.

CD8 naive samples were CD45RO-negative cells positively selected for CCR7, giving a CD45RA+CCR7+ population that excluded TemRA cells. Donors were healthy HIV-negative adults with no recently reported acute infections or vaccinations. Every donor was a Caucasian adult living in Nashville, Tennessee, USA. Blood was obtained by leukapheresis, after which PBMCs were separated by Ficoll-Histopaque density gradient centrifugation and cryopreserved in liquid nitrogen vapor phase. Purity and quantity of every magnetically sorted T cell population were checked by analytical flow cytometry. Genomic DNA was isolated from every sorted fraction and measured by UV absorbance on a Nanodrop 2000c. These data come from a study of shared clonotypes between healthy human individuals (dated by TCRdb to between 2020 and 2021). About the investigation overall: The cohort included three men and a couple of women between 18 and 49 years of age. Leukapheresis yielded between about 0.85 and 10 billion PBMCs per donor. For each donor, CD4 naive and CD4 memory were each given three plates, CD8 naive was given two plates, and CD8 memory was given one plate. Different laboratories and diverse techniques were used to prepare libraries and sequence TCR repertoires, to increase sequencing depth and limit assay-specific biases. To estimate repertoire size and how much clonotypes are shared between individuals, the study performed deep sequencing of blood TCR repertoires from a handful of healthy adults. Summary of the overall study and its limitations: Pairwise subsampling led to the expectation that sequencing depth would affect the degree of clonotype sharing among donors. Sampling was restricted to blood, and TCR repertoires in tissue are likely to differ from TCR repertoires in blood. Because the study included a small number of donors, the genetic and exposure-history diversity represented was limited. Clonotypes shared by all four sorted-subset donors showed higher generation probabilities than non-shared clonotypes. Naive subsets generally had larger estimated clonotype richness than memory subsets. About 4.5% of naive CD4, 3.5% of naive CD8, about 2.1% of memory CD4, and around 0.4% of memory CD8 clonotypes were shared across several donors. Incomplete sequencing was indicated by rarefaction of sorted-subset datasets, despite the large sequencing depth.

The CDR3 holds 19 amino acids from the cysteine to the phenylalanine. The kept DNA is CDR3 alone, 57 bases in frame from the first base. The V end gives up 2 bases and the J end 7 bases, leaving 13 bases in the junction not matched to a gene. The germline V gene gives CDR1 as SNHLY and CDR2 as FYNNEI. The V and J segments used are TRBV2 and TRBJ2-1; 14 bases in between match TRBD2. This clonotype was sampled from a man aged 18 to 35 in good health. Some clones in this sample may be carry-over from other donors' samples. Sequencing was done on a sample of naive CD8+ T cells from PBMCs. The cell subset or site label on this specimen signifies: CD45RA+CCR7+. The CDR3 has the sequence CASSESPGLAGEYGNEQFF. The DNA reads as follows: TGTGCCAGCAGTGAAAGTCCGGGACTAGCGGGAGAATATGGAAATGAGCAGTTCTTC.